This TCR beta chain was captured by sequencing in a study of tumor-infiltrating lymphocytes in primary liver carcinoma. About the research overall: Samples yielded about 3.65 to 7.5 million productive TCRbeta reads, similar across tissue types.

Note on this clonotype: The antigen remains undetermined.

RNA was extracted from whole blood without cell sorting, alongside germline DNA. Total RNA (approximately 500 ng) served as template for TCR beta cDNA synthesis primed by a constant-region primer. Libraries covering TCR beta were generated through three nested multiplex PCR rounds (using a slightly modified ARM-PCR). The first two PCR rounds used TRBV1-TRBV30 forward primers with a C-beta reverse primer, nine to ten cycles each. MiXCR, run by TCRdb on the multiplex PCR reads, gives a single entry per CDR3 protein. The sample lists about 320,000 distinct CDR3 sequences; 45% to 70% were seen once. V dropped 2 bases and J dropped 4 bases, with 21 bases sitting between them. Germline loops: CDR1 SGHNT, CDR2 YYREEE (reference sequence). The CDR3 spans 18 residues. Points from the study as a whole: Tumor-adjacent and tumor-blood pairs shared a smaller degree of overlap than tumor region pairs.

This chain connects TRBV5-4 to TRBJ2-2, with D possibly matching TRBD1 (5 bases). The sequenced material came from peripheral blood. The sequence was collected from a woman in her 30s with primary liver carcinoma and hepatitis B virus infection. The CDR3 sequence: CASSFLKGTGVFTGELFF. CDR3 DNA: TGTGCCAGCAGCTTTCTAAAAGGTACAGGCGTTTTCACCGGGGAGCTGTTTTTT.